One and the same sample provided the 32 T cell receptor beta chains below, sequenced in a study of cytomegalovirus exposure and HLA in healthy donors. The PCR had 60 Vbeta and 13 Jbeta primers. Method: immunoSEQ multiplex PCR; TCRdb's copy keeps in-frame clones and lacks some. The data contain 90,000 to 120,000 clones, 74% of them singletons. Sequencing input: PBMCs. The receptors were gathered from a woman in her thirties or forties in good health and CMV-seropositive.

This chain joins TRBV5-6 and TRBJ1-1, with TRBD1 identical over 8 bases. Per the germline V gene, CDR1 is SGHDT and CDR2 is YYEEEE. The CDR3 runs to 13 residues. Unmatched junction bases numbered 2, after V lost 2 bases and J lost 5 bases. CDR3 nucleotides: TGTGCCAGCAGCTTACAGGGGGTGACTGAAGCTTTCTTT. This codes for CASSLQGVTEAFF.

CDR3 in amino acids: CASSRDSATHEQYF. CDR3 bases: TGTGCCAGCAGTAGGGACAGTGCAACTCACGAGCAGTACTTC. The V call is TRBV9, the J call TRBJ2-7, with TRBD1 identical over 7 bases. CDR1 is SGDLS, CDR2 YYNGEE, per germline. Trimming took 5 bases from V and 5 from J; bases not matched to a gene: 10. The CDR3 sequence is 14 residues long.

J is TRBJ1-6 and V is TRBV4-3; D might be TRBD1 (5 bases). Between the trimmed V and J ends, which lost 0 bases and 9 bases, there was a span of 12 bases. Per germline, CDR1 LGHNA and CDR2 YSLEER. This CDR3 spans 15 amino acids. CDR3 coding DNA: TGCGCCAGCAGCCAAGAGTGGGGCGTTGGTTCACCCCTCCACTTT. This codes for CASSQEWGVGSPLHF.

The rearrangement links TRBV25-1 to TRBJ2-5; 8 bases match TRBD2. V shed 7 bases, J shed 5 bases, and the junction held 6 bases outside the gene matches. The CDR3 covers 13 residues. Germline CDR1 reads MGHDK; CDR2 reads SYGVNS. DNA of the CDR3: TGTGCCAGCACCCTGGGCGGGAGGGAGACCCAGTACTTC. Translation gives CASTLGGRETQYF.

V is TRBV28 and J is TRBJ2-3; TRBD1 matches at 7 bases. The CDR3 totals 14 residues. Germline loops: CDR1 MDHEN, CDR2 SYDVKM. V dropped 3 bases and J dropped 4; count of bases not matched to a gene: 4. The CDR3 bases are TGTGCCAGCAGTTTTGGACAGGCCCCAGATACGCAGTATTTT. It is translated as CASSFGQAPDTQYF.

The genes are TRBV5-1 and TRBJ2-5; possible D gene TRBD2, 6 bases. This CDR3 has 16 residues. V lost 1 base to trimming and J lost 3 bases, with 16 bases between them. Germline values: CDR1 SGHRS, CDR2 YFSETQ. As DNA, the CDR3 is TGCGCCAGCAGCTTGAGAGGAGGGACGGGAAAAGAGACCCAGTACTTC. Translated: CASSLRGGTGKETQYF.

J is TRBJ1-1 and V is TRBV4-2; no clear D gene. This CDR3 is 14 amino acids long. Germline CDR1 and CDR2: LGHNA and YNFKEQ. The V end lost 1 base, the J end lost 1 base, and 7 bases lay between the germline ends. In DNA, the CDR3 is TGTGCCAGCAGCCAAGCTGGCCCGAACACTGAAGCTTTCTTT. Translation: CASSQAGPNTEAFF.

This clone was counted once. Different DNA sequences within this sample yield the same CDR3. This chain links TRBV6-1 with TRBJ1-5, with D hard to call. Trimming cost V 3 bases and J 0 bases, with 6 bases left between them. Germline CDR1 is MNHNS and CDR2 is SASEGT. This CDR3 is built from 14 residues. CDR3: CASSEANSNQPQHF. The CDR3, as DNA: TGTGCCAGCAGTGAGGCAAATAGCAATCAGCCCCAGCATTTT.

This chain joins TRBV19 and TRBJ1-2; 12 positions agree with TRBD1. Trimming took 3 bases from V and 3 from J; bases not matched to a gene: 11. CDR1 is LNHDA, CDR2 SQIVND, per germline (reference sequence). The CDR3 runs to 18 residues. This CDR3 reads CASSIGTGGEALYYGYTF. Here the CDR3 DNA reads TGTGCCAGTAGTATCGGGACAGGGGGCGAAGCTTTATACTATGGCTACACCTTC.

V is TRBV5-1 and J is TRBJ1-1; TRBD1 matches 9 bases. The junction had 5 bases not matched to a gene; V was cut back by 2 bases and J by 0 bases. The CDR3 runs 16 residues. Looked up from germline, CDR1 is SGHRS and CDR2 is YFSETQ. The CDR3 bases are TGCGCCAGCAGCTTTATGGGACAGGGCTTGAACACTGAAGCTTTCTTT. Protein product: CASSFMGQGLNTEAFF.

This chain connects TRBV18 to TRBJ1-1; maybe TRBD1 (6 bases). V was cut by 2 bases and J by 11 bases, with 12 bases left in between. CDR1 and CDR2 (germline): KGHSH, LQKENI. CDR3 length: 12 residues. The CDR3 protein is CASSPRAGEAFF. In DNA form, the CDR3 reads TGTGCCAGCTCACCAAGGGCAGGGGAGGCTTTCTTT.

The CDR3 DNA follows: TGCGCCAGCAGCCAAGAGGGGGGGGCTCGGACAGATACGCAGTATTTT. The encoded protein is CASSQEGGARTDTQYF. The J gene is TRBJ2-3, the V gene TRBV4-3, with TRBD2 as a possible D gene (7 bases). The CDR3 contains 16 residues. V lost 0 bases and J lost 3, with 13 bases in between. Germline CDR1 LGHNA, CDR2 YSLEER.

The chain recombines TRBV5-5 with TRBJ2-3; possibly TRBD2 for D (6 bases). Trimming left V 4 bases short and J 4 bases short, with 10 bases between. Germline CDR1 SGHKS, CDR2 YYEKEE (reference sequence). There are 13 residues in the CDR3. This CDR3 reads CASSRTNSDTQYF. CDR3 DNA: TGTGCCAGCAGCCGGACTAACTCAGATACGCAGTATTTT.

The rearrangement links TRBV30 to TRBJ2-3, with 9 bases matching TRBD2. Germline loops: CDR1 GTSNPN, CDR2 SVGIG (reference sequence). This CDR3 is 13 amino acids long. CDR3 in amino acids: CAHKRGGTDTQYF. The CDR3 DNA follows: TGTGCTCATAAGCGGGGGGGCACAGATACGCAGTATTTT.

A remark on this clone: A far larger clone is one base from this, pointing to a likely read error. This sequence joins TRBV30 and TRBJ1-1, with a possible D match to TRBD1 (6 bases). The CDR3 runs to 13 residues. Per germline, CDR1 GTSNPN and CDR2 SVGIG (reference sequence). V lost 3 bases and J 6 bases, leaving 14 bases between the germline ends. The CDR3 loop reads CAWSGTGLAEAFF. The CDR3 nucleotides are TGTGCCTGGAGCGGTACAGGGCTCGCTGAAGCTTTCTTT.

The table lists this clone with a count of one. The genes are TRBV2 and TRBJ2-1; 7 bases fit TRBD1. Germline-derived CDR1 and CDR2 are SNHLY and FYNNEI. Trimming cost V 6 bases and J 2 bases; bases outside gene matches: 7. The CDR3 loop spans 15 amino acids. The DNA of the CDR3 is TGTGCCAGCAGCGAGACAGGGTTGACCTACAATGAGCAGTTCTTC. Protein product: CASSETGLTYNEQFF.

This clone was recorded a few times. This chain connects TRBV7-2 to TRBJ2-7; 8 bases fit TRBD2. The CDR3 loop spans 17 amino acids. Trimming at V came to 5 bases and at J to 5 bases, leaving 17 bases not matched to a gene. The germline V gene encodes CDR1 SGHTA and CDR2 FQGNSA. CDR3 protein: CASSPVASGTRTHEQYF. The CDR3 DNA sequence: TGTGCCAGCAGCCCCGTAGCCTCCGGGACTAGAACCCACGAGCAGTACTTC.

The CDR3 DNA reads TGTGCCTACCGAGGACAGGGCTATGGCTACACCTTC. Amino acids: CAYRGQGYGYTF. The J gene is TRBJ1-2, the V gene TRBV30; 8 bases align to TRBD1. CDR3 length: 12 residues. The V segment lost 7 bases and the J segment 4 bases; nucleotides outside the gene matches: 5. Germline lookup yields CDR1 GTSNPN and CDR2 SVGIG (reference sequence). Complete variable domain (other parts from reference TRBV30 and TRBJ1-2): SQTIHQWPATLVQPVGSPLSLECTVEGTSNPNLYWYRQAAGRGLQLLFYSVGIGQISSEVPQNLSASRPQDRQFILSSKKLLLSDSGFYLCAYRGQGYGYTFGSGTRLTVV.

This chain links TRBV5-4 with TRBJ1-2; perhaps TRBD1 as D (6 bases). Germline lookup yields CDR1 SGHNT and CDR2 YYREEE (reference sequence). The V end lost 0 bases, the J end lost 1 base, and 13 bases lay between the germline ends. CDR3 size: 16 residues. The CDR3 DNA follows: TGTGCCAGCAGCTTGGGAGGGACAAGGCTTAACTATGGCTACACCTTC. Residues: CASSLGGTRLNYGYTF.

J is TRBJ1-5 and V is TRBV2; TRBD1 matches at 8 bases. The V segment lost 8 bases and the J segment 2 bases; nucleotides outside the gene matches: 8. The germline V gene encodes CDR1 SNHLY and CDR2 FYNNEI. CDR3 length: 15 amino acids. CDR3 region: CASAPDRGGNQPQHF. The CDR3 nucleotides are TGTGCCAGCGCCCCCGACAGGGGCGGCAATCAGCCCCAGCATTTT.

The V and J genes are TRBV5-1 and TRBJ2-7, with a possible D match to TRBD1 (6 bases). V was pared by 3 bases and J by 0 bases, with 19 bases between. Germline values: CDR1 SGHRS, CDR2 YFSETQ. CDR3 length: 17 amino acids. CDR3 DNA sequence: TGCGCCAGCAGCTCCCCAAATCAGGGGTGGTCCTCCTACGAGCAGTACTTC. This translates into CASSSPNQGWSSYEQYF.

The rearrangement uses TRBV9 and TRBJ1-1; possibly TRBD1 for D (6 bases). The CDR3 consists of 15 residues. Germline assignment: CDR1 SGDLS and CDR2 YYNGEE. V was trimmed by 4 bases and J by 7 bases, leaving 20 bases between them. The CDR3 nucleotides read TGTGCCAGCAGCACCTCGGACAGCCAAATACGTGAAGCTTTCTTT. Translation gives CASSTSDSQIREAFF. The whole variable domain, remainder taken from reference TRBV9 and TRBJ1-1, is DSGVTQTPKHLITATGQRVTLRCSPRSGDLSVYWYQQSLDQGLQFLIQYYNGEERAKGNILERFSAQQFPDLHSELNLSSLELGDSALYFCASSTSDSQIREAFFGQGTRLTVV.

The V gene is TRBV2, the J gene TRBJ1-4, with 7 bases that match TRBD1. With 6 bases clipped from V and 7 bases from J, the junction kept 5 bases outside the gene matches. Germline V gives CDR1 SNHLY, CDR2 FYNNEI. The CDR3 loop spans 13 amino acids. The CDR3: CASRTGAFEKLFF. The CDR3 DNA reads as TGTGCCAGCAGAACAGGGGCATTTGAAAAACTGTTTTTT.

The chain has TRBV11-3 and TRBJ2-7; a weak D match, TRBD1 (6 bases). The CDR3 extends over 13 amino acids. Looked up from germline, CDR1 is SGHNT and CDR2 is YENEEA. The V and J ends lost 3 bases and 3 bases respectively, with 9 bases between them. The CDR3 DNA reads as TGTGCCAGCAGCTTTCTACAGGGCTACGAGCAGTACTTC. Translation gives CASSFLQGYEQYF.

The chain employs TRBV7-3 and TRBJ2-6, with 7 bases aligning to TRBD2. The CDR3 extends over 17 amino acids. The V segment lost 6 bases and the J segment 2 bases; nucleotides outside the gene matches: 10. Germline V gene lookup returns CDR1 SGHTA and CDR2 FQGTGA. CDR3 in amino acids: CASSSLGGVTGANVLTF. CDR3 coding DNA: TGTGCCAGCAGTTCCCTGGGGGGGGTAACTGGGGCCAACGTCCTGACTTTC. The whole variable domain, filled in from reference TRBV7-3 and TRBJ2-6, reads GAGVSQTPSNKVTEKGKYVELRCDPISGHTALYWYRQSLGQGPEFLIYFQGTGAADDSGLPNDRFFAVRPEGSVSTLKIQRTERGDSAVYLCASSSLGGVTGANVLTFGAGSRLTVL.

The V and J genes are TRBV15 and TRBJ2-5; TRBD2 is a possible D gene (6 bases). This CDR3 is 15 amino acids long. In germline, CDR1 is LNHNV, CDR2 YYDKDF (reference sequence). V was trimmed by 2 bases and J by 1 base, leaving 11 bases between them. The CDR3 sequence: CATSRIRGFQETQYF. DNA of the CDR3: TGTGCCACCAGCAGAATCCGGGGGTTCCAAGAGACCCAGTACTTC.

This clone was observed a handful of times. The chain employs TRBV7-9 and TRBJ2-5; possibly TRBD2 for D (6 bases). This CDR3 contains 16 residues. Germline V CDR1 and CDR2: SEHNR, FQNEAQ (reference sequence). V was shortened by 4 bases and J by 3 bases, with 18 bases between the two germline ends. The CDR3 loop is CASSSPTRTGEETQYF. Written as DNA, the CDR3 is TGTGCCAGCAGCTCTCCAACCCGGACGGGGGAAGAGACCCAGTACTTC.

A few counts support this clone. CDR3 residues: CASSEASLSHYGYTF. The CDR3 bases are TGTGCCAGCAGTGAAGCCTCACTTTCACACTATGGCTACACCTTC. V usage is TRBV2 and J usage is TRBJ1-2, with D unresolved. Germline V CDR1 and CDR2: SNHLY, FYNNEI. V was shortened by 0 bases and J by 3 bases, with 11 bases between the two germline ends. The CDR3 runs 15 residues.

The rearrangement links TRBV29-1 to TRBJ2-7; D gene unclear. The CDR3 has 14 residues. Germline V gives CDR1 SQVTM, CDR2 ANQGSEA. Trimming left V 0 bases short and J 0 bases short, with 9 bases between. The CDR3 reads CSVEDPPVSYEQYF. CDR3 nucleotides: TGCAGCGTTGAAGATCCCCCAGTCTCCTACGAGCAGTACTTC.

The V and J genes are TRBV4-3 and TRBJ1-2; D not certain. The CDR3 length is 15 residues. The germline CDR1 and CDR2 sequences are LGHNA and YSLEER. V lost 3 bases to trimming and J lost 2 bases, with 13 bases between them. The CDR3 loop reads CASSQSVGGNYGYTF. The CDR3 nucleotides read TGCGCCAGCAGCCAGTCGGTGGGAGGGAACTATGGCTACACCTTC.

The chain joins TRBV5-4 to TRBJ2-7, with 7 bases identical to TRBD1. The CDR3 contains 14 residues. Germline V gene sequence: CDR1 SGHNT, CDR2 YYREEE (reference sequence). J was trimmed by 0 bases and V by 4 bases; bases with no gene match: 4. CDR3 loop: CASSNRGFSYEQYF. The CDR3 DNA reads TGTGCCAGCAGCAACAGGGGATTCTCCTACGAGCAGTACTTC.

J is TRBJ1-2 and V is TRBV9; perhaps TRBD1 as D (6 bases). With 5 bases removed from V and 7 bases from J, the gap between germline ends came to 24 bases. The CDR3 is 16 residues long. Germline CDR1 SGDLS, CDR2 YYNGEE. CDR3 coding DNA: TGTGCCAGCAGTGAGGCCCCCTCAGGGGCCCTCCTTGGCTACACCTTC. Translated: CASSEAPSGALLGYTF.